Here is one TCR beta chain with its context. Antigen: not known. Method: immunoSEQ multiplex PCR; TCRdb's copy keeps in-frame clones and lacks some. The repertoire holds 58,000 or so clones, with 75% to 90% as singletons. The V gene's germline CDR1 is SGDLS and CDR2 YYNGEE. V dropped 0 bases and J dropped 1 base, with 16 bases sitting between them. CDR3 size: 17 residues. Time point of the sample: week 23, last vaccination. Vaccination used 300 ug of mutant IDH1 20-mer peptide per dose, with topical imiquimod. This record comes from a study of a mutant IDH1 vaccine in newly diagnosed glioma. Background on the study: Treated patients comprised around 60% males and about 38% females, mean age approximately 37 years. Patients arrived already treated with radiotherapy, temozolomide, or both, most having had both. Study observations and caveats: Detectable vaccine-induced immune responses arose in around 92% of patients.

The TCR comes from a man between 35 and 55 years old with glioma. Sequencing was performed on PBMCs, taken from a glioma patient whose treatment included an IDH1 peptide vaccine. The chain links TRBV9 to TRBJ2-5; D not resolved. CDR3 sequence: CASSVGGWYRGQETQYF. DNA of the CDR3: TGTGCCAGCAGCGTAGGAGGCTGGTATCGAGGCCAAGAGACCCAGTACTTC.